The 25 T cell receptor beta chains below come from one sample, sequenced in a study of early T cells in non-severe SARS-CoV-2 infection. Via MiXCR, TCRdb re-called the 5' RACE reads, giving one row per CDR3 protein. The sample shows tens of thousands of distinct CDR3 sequences, roughly 5.5% of them seen only once. Sequenced input: whole blood. The receptors originated from an adult who was a healthcare worker with PCR-confirmed SARS-CoV-2 infection or an uninfected control (not recorded which).

This clonotype was observed a handful of times. This chain connects TRBV7-3 to TRBJ2-3; tentatively, D is TRBD1 (5 bases). Trimming pared 5 bases from V and 6 bases from J, leaving 12 bases between. The CDR3 covers 13 residues. Per the germline V gene, CDR1 is SGHTA and CDR2 is FQGTGA. The CDR3 here is CASSPGFADTQYF. CDR3 sequence (DNA): TGTGCCAGCAGCCCAGGGTTTGCGGATACGCAGTATTTT.

This clonotype was picked up a small number of times. The chain combines TRBV5-1 with TRBJ2-5, with D perhaps TRBD1 or TRBD2 (6 bases each). CDR3 size: 15 residues. Germline loops: CDR1 SGHRS, CDR2 YFSETQ. V was trimmed by 4 bases and J by 4 bases, leaving 17 bases between them. The DNA of the CDR3 is TGCGCCAGCAGCGGAGGGGGGCGCGGATTAGAGACCCAGTACTTC. Amino acids: CASSGGGRGLETQYF.

This clonotype was counted a few times. The V gene is TRBV9, the J gene TRBJ1-2; no definite D call. Trimming cost V 4 bases and J 1 base, with 11 bases left between them. The CDR3 is made up of 14 amino acids. Germline V gene data show CDR1 as SGDLS and CDR2 as YYNGEE. CDR3 sequence: CASSPSPNNYGYTF. CDR3 DNA: TGTGCCAGCAGCCCCAGCCCCAATAACTATGGCTACACCTTC.

This clonotype showed up many times. The rearrangement uses TRBV10-3 and TRBJ1-6; 10 bases map to TRBD1. The V gene end was trimmed by 3 bases and the J gene end by 8 bases; junction bases not matched to a gene: 4. Germline V gene data show CDR1 as ENHRY and CDR2 as SYGVKD. The CDR3 has 15 amino acids. The DNA of the CDR3 is TGTGCCATCAGTGATGGACAGGGGGGTGATTCACCCCTCCACTTT. Protein: CAISDGQGGDSPLHF.

This chain uses TRBV19 with TRBJ2-7, with D perhaps matching TRBD2 (5 bases). CDR1 is LNHDA and CDR2 is SQIVND in the germline V gene (reference sequence). CDR3 size: 13 residues. Trimming stripped 7 bases from V and 4 bases from J, with 14 bases between. The CDR3 loop reads CASIDRPGYEQYF. The CDR3, as DNA: TGTGCCAGTATCGATCGGCCGGGATACGAGCAGTACTTC.

This clonotype was detected a few times. The chain carries TRBV10-3 and TRBJ2-1, with 8 nucleotides matching TRBD2. There are 15 residues in the CDR3. The junction had 12 bases not matched to a gene; V was cut back by 8 bases and J by 6 bases. Germline loops: CDR1 ENHRY, CDR2 SYGVKD. CDR3 sequence reads: CAIGGGLAGLNEQFF. The CDR3 nucleotides are TGTGCCATCGGAGGGGGGCTAGCGGGCCTCAATGAGCAGTTCTTC.

In its sample, this clonotype was seen many times. The rearrangement uses TRBV11-2 and TRBJ2-3; 9 positions match TRBD1. Per the germline V gene, CDR1 is SGHAT and CDR2 is FQNNGV. CDR3 size: 20 residues. Trimming cost V 2 bases and J 2 bases; bases outside gene matches: 17. The CDR3 here is CASSLTPGQGYPLATDTQYF. The CDR3 DNA is TGTGCCAGCAGCTTAACGCCGGGACAGGGTTACCCCCTAGCCACAGATACGCAGTATTTT. The whole variable domain, filled in from reference TRBV11-2 and TRBJ2-3, reads EAGVAQSPRYKIIEKRQSVAFWCNPISGHATLYWYQQILGQGPKLLIQFQNNGVVDDSQLPKDRFSAERLKGVDSTLKIQPAKLEDSAVYLCASSLTPGQGYPLATDTQYFGPGTRLTVL.

This clonotype was counted at least ten times. V gene TRBV7-2 combines with J gene TRBJ1-1; D perhaps matches TRBD1 (5 bases). In germline, CDR1 is SGHTA, CDR2 FQGNSA. V lost 1 base, J lost 5 bases, and 14 bases lay in between. This CDR3 spans 15 amino acids. The CDR3 region is CASSLVPGSLTEAFF. CDR3 bases: TGTGCCAGCAGCTTAGTCCCAGGGAGTTTGACTGAAGCTTTCTTT.

This clonotype came up many times. V and J are TRBV20-1 and TRBJ2-3; 10 nucleotides agree with TRBD2. The CDR3 is made up of 14 amino acids. Trimming cost V 6 bases and J 8 bases; bases outside gene matches: 11. Germline V gene sequence: CDR1 DFQATT, CDR2 SNEGSKA (reference sequence). The CDR3 region is CSAMTGLAGATQYF. CDR3 DNA: TGCAGTGCCATGACGGGCCTAGCGGGAGCTACGCAGTATTTT.

This clonotype was detected ten times or more. The rearrangement links TRBV18 to TRBJ1-6, with D uncertain. The CDR3 contains 15 residues. V gave up 1 base and J gave up 10 bases, with 14 bases separating them. Germline values: CDR1 KGHSH, CDR2 LQKENI. This CDR3 is CASSPQAGGESPLHF. The CDR3 DNA sequence: TGTGCCAGCTCACCACAGGCAGGCGGCGAATCACCCCTCCACTTT.

This clonotype was observed many times. The chain is built from TRBV7-2 and TRBJ2-7, with TRBD2 identical over 7 bases. V was pared by 5 bases and J by 0 bases, with 4 bases of the junction left unmatched. This CDR3 spans 14 amino acids. Germline V CDR1 and CDR2: SGHTA, FQGNSA. The CDR3 loop reads CASSPAGSSYEQYF. For the CDR3, the DNA is TGTGCCAGCAGCCCAGCGGGGAGCTCCTACGAGCAGTACTTC.

The CDR3 sequence: CASSLVGGQGAYEQYF. The CDR3 DNA follows: TGCGCCAGCAGCTTGGTAGGCGGACAGGGGGCCTACGAGCAGTACTTC. This chain uses TRBV5-1 with TRBJ2-7; 10 bases map to TRBD1. CDR3 length equals 16 residues. Germline lookup yields CDR1 SGHRS and CDR2 YFSETQ. The trim removed 0 bases at V and 2 bases at J, leaving 5 bases unmatched.

This clonotype has at least ten counts. The chain combines TRBV19 with TRBJ2-1; no firm D call. The germline V and J ends were trimmed by 5 bases and 0 bases, with 5 bases remaining between them. Germline CDR1 and CDR2: LNHDA and SQIVND (reference sequence). The length of the CDR3 is 13 residues. CDR3 region: CASSWGSYNEQFF. The CDR3 bases are TGTGCCAGTAGTTGGGGCTCCTACAATGAGCAGTTCTTC.

In this sample, this clonotype turned up many times. The J gene is TRBJ2-6, the V gene TRBV11-2, with D possibly being TRBD1 (6 bases). The germline gives CDR1 SGHAT, CDR2 FQNNGV. The V end was cut by 4 bases, the J end by 3 bases, with 10 bases between. This CDR3 has 15 residues. CDR3 DNA sequence: TGTGCCAGCAGCTCAGGGGTGGATGGGGCCAACGTCCTGACTTTC. Its protein is CASSSGVDGANVLTF.

As for this clonotype: A much more abundant neighbour one base away suggests this may be a read error. The J gene is TRBJ1-4, the V gene TRBV27; weak D call: TRBD1 (6 bases). Germline CDR1 MNHEY, CDR2 SMNVEV (reference sequence). There are 14 residues in the CDR3. As DNA, the CDR3 is TGTGACAGCAGGGCCACAGGGCGTAATGAAAAACTGTTTTTT. This codes for CDSRATGRNEKLFF.

This clonotype showed up just a few times. This chain connects TRBV11-2 to TRBJ2-3; D is unclear. The V gene lost 5 bases and the J gene lost 2 bases, with 8 bases spanning the gap. The germline gives CDR1 SGHAT, CDR2 FQNNGV. The CDR3 covers 13 residues. Here the CDR3 DNA reads TGTGCCAGCAGCCCTTTGGTCACAGATACGCAGTATTTT. Amino acid sequence: CASSPLVTDTQYF.

This clonotype has ten or more counts. V gene TRBV6-5 combines with J gene TRBJ2-6; a weak D match, TRBD1 (5 bases). Germline assignment: CDR1 MNHEY and CDR2 SVGAGI. The V gene lost 0 bases and the J gene lost 0 bases, with 18 bases spanning the gap. The CDR3 is 20 amino acids. The CDR3 coding sequence is TGTGCCAGCAGTTACTCGGGGCGAGGCAGGGCCTACTCTGGGGCCAACGTCCTGACTTTC. Its translation is CASSYSGRGRAYSGANVLTF.

In this sample, this clonotype turned up many times. The rearrangement links TRBV20-1 to TRBJ2-6; 12 bases align to TRBD2. The germline V gene encodes CDR1 DFQATT and CDR2 SNEGSKA (reference sequence). The V and J ends lost 4 bases and 4 bases, in that order; junction bases with no gene match: 14. This CDR3 spans 19 amino acids. The CDR3 spells CSANPLAGGRGSGANVLTF. The DNA of the CDR3 is TGCAGTGCTAACCCCCTAGCGGGAGGGCGCGGCTCCGGGGCCAACGTCCTGACTTTC.

This clonotype has only a few counts. CDR3 residues: CASSPPPGANSPLHF. The CDR3 nucleotides read TGTGCCAGCAGCCCCCCCCCGGGGGCGAATTCACCCCTCCACTTT. The chain is built from TRBV7-2 and TRBJ1-6; D may be TRBD1 (6 bases). V lost 5 bases to trimming and J lost 7 bases, with 15 bases between them. The germline CDR1 and CDR2 sequences are SGHTA and FQGNSA. The CDR3 totals 15 residues.

CDR3 protein: CASSNGRRDGGYTF. CDR3 coding DNA: TGTGCCAGCTCTAACGGAAGGAGGGACGGTGGCTACACCTTC. V is TRBV9 and J is TRBJ1-2, with a weak D call TRBD1 (5 bases). The CDR3 is 14 amino acids. Germline CDR1 reads SGDLS; CDR2 reads YYNGEE. V gave up 7 bases and J gave up 7 bases, with 20 bases separating them.

At least ten counts were recorded for this clonotype. This chain connects TRBV27 to TRBJ2-7, with TRBD2 identical over 8 bases. The CDR3 length is 15 residues. Looked up from germline, CDR1 is MNHEY and CDR2 is SMNVEV (reference sequence). V was pared by 6 bases and J by 0 bases, with 7 bases of the junction left unmatched. The CDR3, as DNA: TGTGCCAGCAGCCCGGGGGGGGCTCCCTCCTACGAGCAGTACTTC. This sequence encodes CASSPGGAPSYEQYF.

This clonotype appeared many times. The chain recombines TRBV20-1 with TRBJ2-3; 11 nucleotides line up with TRBD2. The junction had 12 bases not matched to a gene; V was cut back by 6 bases and J by 1 base. The V gene's germline CDR1 is DFQATT and CDR2 SNEGSKA (reference sequence). The CDR3 contains 17 residues. CDR3 coding DNA: TGCAGTGCCCGAAAACCGGGACTAGCGGCCCGCACAGATACGCAGTATTTT. Translating it yields CSARKPGLAARTDTQYF.

This clonotype has only a few counts. CDR3 bases: TGTGCCAGCAGTTTATTATCACCCAGGGAGCAGTACTTC. Encoded protein: CASSLLSPREQYF. The V gene is TRBV12-3 or TRBV12-4, the J gene TRBJ2-7; D gene ambiguous. This CDR3 is 13 amino acids long. Deletions cut 2 bases from V and 7 bases from J, with 12 bases between.

V is TRBV2 and J is TRBJ2-3, with D hard to call. Trimming took off 0 bases at V and 2 bases at J, with 3 bases between the two ends. The germline V gene encodes CDR1 SNHLY and CDR2 FYNNEI. This CDR3 spans 13 amino acids. CDR3 sequence: CASSEAFTDTQYF. The CDR3 nucleotides are TGTGCCAGCAGTGAAGCTTTCACAGATACGCAGTATTTT.

This clonotype is classed as medium-sized. The chain couples TRBV7-8 to TRBJ2-2; D is unresolved. Germline CDR1 SGHVS, CDR2 FQNEAQ. Trimming removed 3 bases at V and 6 bases at J, with 14 bases between. The CDR3 contains 15 residues. The CDR3 coding sequence is TGTGCCAGCAGCTTTGGTGGGGAAGTCGCCGGGGAGCTGTTTTTT. Protein: CASSFGGEVAGELFF. The variable domain in full, completed from reference TRBV7-8 and TRBJ2-2, reads GAGVSQSPRYKVAKRGQDVALRCDPISGHVSLFWYQQALGQGPEFLTYFQNEAQLDKSGLPSDRFFAERPEGSVSTLKIQRTQQEDSAVYLCASSFGGEVAGELFFGEGSRLTVL.